The following is a T cell receptor (beta chain) sequence with its context. Its cognate antigen has yet to be identified. Base qualities are not recorded, but no much larger clone differs from it by a single base. The data derive from a study of CD8+CD57+ T cells in acquired aplastic anemia (dated by TCRdb to 2016 to 2018). About the study as a whole: On average, sorted CD4+ and CD8+ cells yielded about 3 ug of extracted DNA, with a range of about 0.17 to 27.4 ug. CD8+CD57+ expansion was defined as frequency above the mean frequency observed in healthy subjects. Here is what the overall study found, with its caveats: Roughly 30 CD8+ CDR3 sequences were shared between patients and controls but appeared highly expressed in patients and within their immunodominant clones. No significant difference in CD8+ Simpson's diversity was found between patients and healthy controls (P=0.060).

The patients picked for sequencing were ones in whom flow cytometry had shown an expansion of CD8+CD57+ cells. All patients had severe acquired aplastic anemia diagnosed by International Study of Aplastic Anemia and Agranulocytosis and Camitta criteria. No patient had received any therapy when blood was sampled. The study deep-sequenced TCR repertoires of sorted CD4+ and CD8+ blood T cells from severe aplastic anemia patients and healthy subjects. Patients were enrolled under clinicaltrials.gov protocols 00001620, 01623167, 00001397, 00071045, 00081523 and 00961064 in the USA. Ficoll-Paque density gradient centrifugation was used to isolate peripheral blood mononuclear cells. Before DNA was extracted, CD4+ and CD8+ T cells were sorted using either FACS or magnetic beads. Genomic DNA was used as template for profiling of TCR beta VDJ combinations and CDR3 sequences. TCR repertoire sequencing was run on an Illumina HiSeq 2000. In the authors' own workflow: Repertoire assessment relied on Simpson's diversity index, CDR3 size and DJ length profiles, and TRBV/TRBJ rearrangement plots. The most abundant DNA sequence in the deep sequencing data was defined as the immunodominant clone. CDR3 amino acid sequences were screened for sharing across subjects and were compared with published repertoires and the VDJdb database. The public sequencing data were trimmed at Q25 with fastp and processed into clonotypes with MiXCR by TCRdb, which kept only in-frame beta chains. Entries are consolidated by CDR3 protein sequence, retaining the most common genes and DNA. These V and J calls originate from TCRdb's pipeline instead of the authors' own analysis. This sample holds 200,000 to 250,000 distinct CDR3 sequences; 65% were observed only once. The top ten constitute 58% of the sample.

Taken from the germline V gene, the CDR1 and CDR2 loops are KGHDR and SFDVKD. Spanning cysteine to phenylalanine, the CDR3 consists of 14 amino acids. Just the 42-base CDR3 DNA is kept, in frame starting at base 1. V is cut by 6 bases and J by 6 bases, and the space between the germline ends is 13 bases. The origin of this receptor is a human donor with aplastic anemia. Rearrangement joined TRBV24-1 to TRBJ2-2; no D gene call is confident. Sample: sorted CD4+, CD8+, or CD8+CD57+ T cells (not recorded which) from PBMCs. The CDR3 region has the sequence CATSFSGSPGELFF. Here is the DNA: TGTGCCACCAGTTTCTCCGGCTCCCCCGGGGAGCTGTTTTTT.